Shown below are 5 T cell receptor beta chains from a single sample sequenced in a study of Ad26.COV2.S vaccination and SARS-CoV-2 variants (dated by TCRdb to the early 2020s). The receptor library was made with the immunoSEQ multiplex PCR assay. TCRdb took this table from immuneACCESS and kept in-frame rearrangements with V and J called. Such tables lack part of the clones; where checked against another copy, unresolved V genes explain under half of the gap, and the rest is unexplained. This sample gives about 440,000 clones in total; roughly 88% of them show up just once. In total, the top ten clones hold about 4.4% of the sample. This sample's treatment or condition label indicates: some 19 received Ad26.COV2.S at low or high dose, single or two shots; 5 received placebo; per-sample allocation not given. Repertoires of vaccine and placebo recipients were sequenced from samples taken on day 63 after the first injection.

The sample here was peripheral blood, taken in a trial of Ad26.COV2.S vaccine versus placebo. The source is a person between 18 and 65 years old who received the Ad26.COV2.S COVID-19 vaccine or a placebo.

DNA of the CDR3: TGCAGTGCTAGTGTTAGCGGGGCGACAGATACGCAGTATTTT. Protein: CSASVSGATDTQYF. V and J are TRBV20-1 and TRBJ2-3; 8 bases agree with TRBD2. The germline V gene has CDR1 DFQATT and CDR2 SNEGSKA (reference sequence). The CDR3 length is 14 residues. After removal of 3 bases from V and 3 bases from J, the junction contained 5 bases not matched to a gene.

The chain has TRBV27 and TRBJ2-1; 10 nucleotides agree with TRBD1. Per germline, CDR1 MNHEY and CDR2 SMNVEV (reference sequence). There are 15 residues in the CDR3. Losses at the gene ends were 5 bases for V and 5 bases for J; bases not matched to a gene: 6. DNA of the CDR3: TGTGCCAGCAGTCGACAGGGGGCGGATAACAATGAGCAGTTCTTC. Translating gives CASSRQGADNNEQFF.

The chain has TRBV4-3 and TRBJ1-2, with D possibly TRBD1 on 6 matching bases. CDR3 length: 15 residues. Germline V gives CDR1 LGHNA, CDR2 YSLEER. V was clipped by 1 base and J by 2 bases, with 11 bases between them. CDR3 amino acids: CASSQGLQGNYGYTF. CDR3 sequence (DNA): TGCGCCAGCAGCCAAGGTTTACAGGGAAACTATGGCTACACCTTC.

This clone was observed a few times. The CDR3 loop is CASSELDSSYSSYEQYF. As DNA, the CDR3 is TGTGCCAGCAGTGAATTGGACTCCTCGTATAGCTCCTACGAGCAGTACTTC. This chain connects TRBV2 to TRBJ2-7, with D perhaps matching TRBD2 (5 bases). CDR1 is SNHLY and CDR2 is FYNNEI in the germline V gene. V lost 2 bases, J lost 0 bases, and 17 bases lay in between. This CDR3 has 17 amino acids.

The rearrangement links TRBV19 to TRBJ1-1, with TRBD1 as a possible D gene (5 bases). This CDR3 is built from 14 residues. The germline gives CDR1 LNHDA, CDR2 SQIVND (reference sequence). V was shortened by 2 bases and J by 1 base, with 8 bases between the two germline ends. The DNA for the CDR3 is TGTGCCAGTAGTATAAACAGGAGGAACACTGAAGCTTTCTTT. This translates into CASSINRRNTEAFF.